This TCR beta chain was documented in a study of CD8+CD57+ T cells in acquired aplastic anemia. Across the study: Sorted CD4+ and CD8+ cells yielded DNA averaging around 3.2 ug.

TCR beta VDJ and CDR3 were profiled, and genomic DNA was the template. Each CDR3 protein is one row after TCRdb ran MiXCR on the reads. The table has over 35,000 distinct CDR3 sequences, 65% to 70% seen once; the top ten hold about a quarter. This clonotype was seen more than once but under ten times. The antigen is unknown. This CDR3 is built from 17 residues. V was clipped by 6 bases and J by 6 bases, with 26 bases between them. Germline V gene sequence: CDR1 MGHDK, CDR2 SYGVNS. Notes on the study in general: Patients had roughly 30 CD8+ CDR3 sequences in common with controls (the shared set).

Sequenced material: sorted CD4+, CD8+, or CD8+CD57+ T cells (not recorded which) from PBMCs. The clonotype comes from a human donor in good health, serving as a control. The chain has TRBV25-1 and TRBJ1-2; D uncertain. In DNA form, the CDR3 reads TGTGCCAGCAGCGTTGGGGTTCCCCATGCAGGCCCGGATGGCTACACCTTC. As protein: CASSVGVPHAGPDGYTF.